The present T cell receptor beta chain was sequenced within a study of blood T cell repertoires in COVID-19. For the study at large: Whether acute or convalescent, the COVID-19 samples came from the United States, Italy and Spain. The cDNA or gDNA used as material had been derived from T cells, B-cell-depleted T cells, or PBMCs.

J lost 6 bases, V lost 3 bases, and 8 bases had no gene match. The CDR3 totals 14 residues. Germline CDR1 is MNHEY and CDR2 is SMNVEV (reference sequence). Authors' analysis steps: Amplification of reference gene primers provided the estimated nucleated cell counts. TCRdb keeps only in-frame clones here, not all; method: immunoSEQ multiplex PCR. V and J calls and clone size come straight from that table; D and trimming were deduced from the DNA. The sample shows some 25,000 clones, roughly nine tenths of them seen only once. The clonotype was recovered from a man aged 65 to 79 with acute or convalescent COVID-19. Specimen: peripheral blood. The V gene is TRBV27, the J gene TRBJ2-7; 7 nucleotides agree with TRBD2. The CDR3 here is CASSFRGSGGEQYF. CDR3 sequence (DNA): TGTGCCAGCAGTTTCCGCGGGAGCGGCGGCGAGCAGTACTTC.